Listed below are T cell receptor beta chains from one sample, sequenced in a study of response to subunit inactivated influenza vaccine. One entry per CDR3 protein results from TCRdb running MiXCR on the RT-PCR reads. The repertoire holds about 520,000 distinct CDR3 sequences, with 25% as singletons. This specimen was CD4+ T cells sorted from PBMCs, taken roughly 5 days after vaccination. The receptor set was obtained from a man aged 50 to 60 who received an inactivated influenza vaccine. The CDR3 runs from the conserved cysteine through the conserved F or W. A D gene is named only where the DNA matches it firmly. Only part of the rows carry a size: once, few, many, or a class if the clone is expanded.

v_gene	abundance	d_gene	j_gene	CDR3nt	CDR3aa
TRBV20-1	few	NA	TRBJ2-3	TGCAGTGCTACGGTTCGCTCTAGAAGCACAGATACGCAGTATTTT	CSATVRSRSTDTQYF
TRBV11-2	few	TRBD1	TRBJ2-3	TGTGCCAGCAGCTCGAGGGACAGAAAAAGTAACACAGATACGCAGTATTTT	CASSSRDRKSNTDTQYF
TRBV12-3/TRBV12-4	NA	NA	TRBJ2-3	TGTGCCAGCAGTGTCGGGAGTGCAGATACGCAGTATTTT	CASSVGSADTQYF
TRBV6-1	NA	TRBD1	TRBJ2-3	TGTGCCAGCAGAAGGGACAGCCAAGATACGCAGTATTTT	CASRRDSQDTQYF
TRBV5-1	NA	TRBD1	TRBJ2-7	TGCGCCAGCAGCCCGGTCGACAGGGGAGAGGGTTACGAGCAGTACTTC	CASSPVDRGEGYEQYF
TRBV2	few	NA	TRBJ2-1	TGTGCCAGCAGTGACGACCGGGCTCGAGGCAATGAGCAGTTCTTC	CASSDDRARGNEQFF
TRBV24-1	many	TRBD2	TRBJ2-1	TGTGCCACCAGTGAAACTATCGAAAGCGGGAGCTACTACAATGAGCAGTTCTTC	CATSETIESGSYYNEQFF
TRBV6-5	NA	TRBD2	TRBJ2-7	TGTGCCAGCAGTTACTCTAGCGGGAGGCGCGAGCAGTACTTC	CASSYSSGRREQYF
TRBV3-1	few	TRBD2	TRBJ2-5	TGTGCCAGCAGCCCAAGGGGCCGAAGGACTAGCGGAGTTCAAGAGACCCAGTACTTC	CASSPRGRRTSGVQETQYF
TRBV4-2	few	NA	TRBJ2-3	TGTGCCAGCAGCCACCAGGACAGCAGCACAGATACGCAGTATTTT	CASSHQDSSTDTQYF
TRBV5-1	few	NA	TRBJ2-3	TGCGCCAGCAGCTTGGAAGGCATGCAGTATTTT	CASSLEGMQYF
TRBV28	NA	TRBD1	TRBJ1-1	TGTGCCAGCAGTCCGAATGACAGGGTAAACACTGAAGCTTTCTTT	CASSPNDRVNTEAFF
TRBV24-1	many	TRBD2	TRBJ2-3	TGTGCCACCAGTGATCTGCGGGGGGACACAGATACGCAGTATTTT	CATSDLRGDTDTQYF
TRBV20-1	NA	NA	TRBJ1-5	TGCAGTGCGTTTATGGATCGAAAGCCCCAGCATTTT	CSAFMDRKPQHF
TRBV29-1	NA	TRBD1	TRBJ2-5	TGCAGCGTTGGTGGACAGGGGTTTCGAGAGACCCAGTACTTC	CSVGGQGFRETQYF
TRBV11-2	NA	TRBD1	TRBJ2-5	TGTGCCAGCAGGGCTAATAGACAGGGCGGCAGGTCAGAGACCCAGTACTTC	CASRANRQGGRSETQYF
TRBV12-3/TRBV12-4	NA	TRBD2	TRBJ2-5	TGTGCCAGCAGCGGACTAGCCGTGGAGACCCAGTACTTC	CASSGLAVETQYF
TRBV7-2	NA	NA	TRBJ2-1	TGTGCCAGCAGCTTAGGAGGCAGGATCCATGAGCAGTTCTTC	CASSLGGRIHEQFF
TRBV20-1	NA	NA	TRBJ1-4	TGCAGTGCTAGACAGCCGGAGAGTAATGAAAAACTGTTTTTT	CSARQPESNEKLFF
TRBV30	NA	NA	TRBJ2-6	TGTGCCTGCTTAGACGGGGTTACTGGGGCCAACGTCCTGACTTTC	CACLDGVTGANVLTF
TRBV6-5	few	NA	TRBJ2-1	TGTGCCAGCAGTGTACTAGTGACCTACAATGAGCAGTTCTTC	CASSVLVTYNEQFF
TRBV3-1	few	TRBD2	TRBJ2-1	TGTGCCAGCAGCCTAGGACTAGCGGGGGGCCTGTTGAATGAGCAGTTCTTC	CASSLGLAGGLLNEQFF
TRBV7-8	few	NA	TRBJ1-1	TGTGCCAGCAGCTTAGCGCTGGGGGGAGGGCGGACTTTCTTT	CASSLALGGGRTFF
TRBV12-3/TRBV12-4	NA	TRBD2	TRBJ2-1	TGTGCCAGCAGTTTTAGCGGGGGCCTGGATGAGCAGTTCTTC	CASSFSGGLDEQFF
TRBV5-1	NA	NA	TRBJ2-6	TGCGCCAGCAGCATAAGTGGGTCTGGGGCCAACGTCCTGACTTTC	CASSISGSGANVLTF
TRBV9	few	NA	TRBJ1-2	TGTGCCAGCAGCGCATACCGGGACGGTGGCTACACCTTC	CASSAYRDGGYTF
TRBV10-3	few	TRBD1	TRBJ2-7	TGTGCCATCAGTGAGCAGGGGAACAGGGGGCTGAGGTCCTACGAGCAGTACTTC	CAISEQGNRGLRSYEQYF
TRBV11-2	once	TRBD1	TRBJ1-4	TGTGCCAGCAGCTGGGCAGGGGGAGGCGAAAAACTGTTTTTT	CASSWAGGGEKLFF
TRBV7-2	few	NA	TRBJ2-2	TGTGCCAGCAGCTCAGTAATGGCCACCGGGGAGCTGTTTTTT	CASSSVMATGELFF
TRBV5-1	few	NA	TRBJ2-7	TGCGCCAGCAGCTTGATCGGGGGATCCTACGAGCAGTACTTC	CASSLIGGSYEQYF
TRBV3-1	NA	TRBD1	TRBJ2-3	TGTGCCAGCAGCCAGCAGACAGGGTTGGTTAATACGCAGTATTTT	CASSQQTGLVNTQYF
TRBV21-1	NA	NA	TRBJ1-1	TGTGCCAGCAGCAGCAGCGAGGGGGCTTTCTTT	CASSSSEGAFF
TRBV6-2/TRBV6-3	few	NA	TRBJ2-4	TGTGCCAGCAGACCCAGATCCGGCGTCAGGGCCAAAAACATTCAGTACTTC	CASRPRSGVRAKNIQYF
TRBV7-9	few	NA	TRBJ2-3	TGTGCCAGCAGCTCGTATCTAGTCACAGATACGCAGTATTTT	CASSSYLVTDTQYF
TRBV15	NA	TRBD1	TRBJ2-3	TGTGCCACCAGCGAAAGACAGGGGACAGATACGCAGTATTTT	CATSERQGTDTQYF
TRBV4-3	few	NA	TRBJ2-3	TGCGCCAGCAGCATGGACCCAGGTGGGGCAGATACGCAGTATTTT	CASSMDPGGADTQYF
TRBV10-3	few	NA	TRBJ2-5	TGTGCCATCAGGCCCGGAGGGCGAGAGACCCAGTACTTC	CAIRPGGRETQYF
TRBV24-1	few	TRBD1	TRBJ2-7	TGTGCCACCAGCGAGGACAGGGCATTACCCTACGAGCAGTACTTC	CATSEDRALPYEQYF
TRBV20-1	NA	TRBD2	TRBJ2-7	TGCAGTGCTAGCGGGACTAGCGGGAGGTTCGACGAGCAGTACTTC	CSASGTSGRFDEQYF
TRBV20-1	few	TRBD1	TRBJ1-2	TGCAGTGCTTGGACAGGGTCCTATGGCTACACCTTC	CSAWTGSYGYTF
TRBV20-1	many	NA	TRBJ2-7	TGCAGTGCTAGCGGGGGCCACTCCTACGAGCAGTACTTC	CSASGGHSYEQYF
TRBV28	few	TRBD2	TRBJ2-1	TGTGCCAGCAGGACTAGCGGGAGGGGTGAGCAGTTCTTC	CASRTSGRGEQFF
TRBV11-1	NA	NA	TRBJ2-6	TGTGCCAGCAGCTTAGCCCCCTCAGGGGATGTTGCTGGGGCCAACGTCCTGACTTTC	CASSLAPSGDVAGANVLTF
TRBV7-2	NA	NA	TRBJ2-7	TGTGCCAGCAGCTTAGAGGTCGGACCACCGTCCTTC	CASSLEVGPPSF